The following is a TCR beta chain sequence with its context. The data belong to a study of human T cells and chemical hapten exposure. Study background: Patients were mainly female, each with alopecia areata, totalis or universalis.

V was cut by 5 bases and J by 0 bases, with 10 bases left in between. This CDR3 has 14 residues. Within the library, unique molecular identifiers were attached to each individual cDNA molecule. Via MiXCR, TCRdb re-called the RACE reads, giving one row per CDR3 protein. This table has about 380,000 distinct CDR3 sequences, 4.5% to 6% appearing once. Time point indicated: pre-sensitization, week 0. The treatment denotes: therapeutic diphenylcyclopropenone sensitization with weekly scalp DPC. The TCR comes from a woman in her forties or fifties with alopecia areata. Some clones in this sample may be carry-over from other donors' samples. The source material was whole blood, sampled in connection with sensitization to the hapten diphenylcyclopropenone (DPC). V is TRBV12-3 or TRBV12-4 and J is TRBJ1-1; tentative D call: TRBD1 (5 bases). In DNA form, the CDR3 reads TGTGCCAGCAGTGCCGGGGGAATGAACACTGAAGCTTTCTTT. This gives the protein CASSAGGMNTEAFF.